The next 17 T cell receptor beta chains were all read from a single sample in a study of identical twins. TCRdb recomputed calls from the 5' RACE reads with MiXCR, one row per CDR3 protein. The profile shows fewer than 900,000 distinct CDR3 sequences, 15% to 20% of them singletons. This same sample was also taken into another study, of T cells expressing NK-cell markers.

The source material was PBMCs. Receptors originate from a woman under 30 in good health.

There are a few counts of this clonotype. The chain employs TRBV6-6 and TRBJ1-4, with D possibly TRBD1 on 5 matching bases. CDR1 is MNHNY, CDR2 SVGAGI, per germline (reference sequence). The V gene lost 8 bases and the J gene lost 8 bases, with 15 bases spanning the gap. This CDR3 region has 13 residues. CDR3 nucleotides: TGTGCCAGCTCATTCCAGGGTACCGAAAAACTGTTTTTT. Its translation is CASSFQGTEKLFF.

In this sample, this clonotype turned up a few times. The chain uses TRBV29-1 and TRBJ2-5, with D unclear. This CDR3 has 12 amino acids. From germline, CDR1 is SQVTM and CDR2 ANQGSEA. Trimming stripped 3 bases from V and 5 bases from J, with 10 bases between. The CDR3 reads CSVEGGDETQYF. In DNA form, the CDR3 reads TGCAGCGTTGAGGGCGGAGACGAGACCCAGTACTTC.

The chain is built from TRBV20-1 and TRBJ2-5; possibly TRBD2 for D (6 bases). Germline CDR1 and CDR2: DFQATT and SNEGSKA (reference sequence). The CDR3 is 23 amino acids. Between the trimmed V and J ends, which lost 3 bases and 2 bases, there was a span of 40 bases. CDR3 in amino acids: CSARAGLRVRSSSSFWVQETQYF. DNA for the CDR3: TGCAGTGCTAGGGCTGGACTACGTGTCCGTTCCAGTTCAAGTTTTTGGGTTCAAGAGACCCAGTACTTC.

This clonotype has ten or more counts. The V call is TRBV24-1, the J call TRBJ2-1; 7 bases line up with TRBD2. V lost 0 bases and J lost 6; bases outside the gene matches: 4. The CDR3 is 15 amino acids. Germline loops: CDR1 KGHDR, CDR2 SFDVKD. CDR3 loop: CATSDLSGGRNEQFF. The CDR3 bases are TGTGCCACCAGTGATTTGTCGGGAGGCCGCAATGAGCAGTTCTTC.

The gene calls are TRBV20-1 and TRBJ2-7; no definite D call. V lost 0 bases and J 5 bases, leaving 8 bases between the germline ends. This CDR3 spans 12 amino acids. CDR1 is DFQATT and CDR2 is SNEGSKA in the germline V gene (reference sequence). This CDR3 is CSARDWRDEQYF. The CDR3 DNA sequence: TGCAGTGCTAGAGATTGGAGAGACGAGCAGTACTTC.

The CDR3 loop reads CSARVQGFGNTGELFF. CDR3 nucleotides: TGCAGTGCTAGGGTACAGGGATTTGGGAACACCGGGGAGCTGTTTTTT. The J gene is TRBJ2-2, the V gene TRBV20-1, with D perhaps matching TRBD1 (6 bases). Germline V lookup: CDR1 DFQATT, CDR2 SNEGSKA (reference sequence). V shed 3 bases and J shed 1 base, with 15 bases lying between them. The CDR3 consists of 16 residues.

J is TRBJ2-7 and V is TRBV12-3 or TRBV12-4, with D possibly TRBD1 on 5 matching bases. Trimming shortened V by 6 bases and J by 1 base, and 13 bases separated the two germline ends. This CDR3 is 14 amino acids long. Here the CDR3 reads CASRDGKGSYEQYF. The CDR3 DNA sequence: TGTGCCAGCAGAGACGGTAAGGGGTCCTACGAGCAGTACTTC.

The chain carries TRBV3-1 and TRBJ2-3, with 9 bases matching TRBD2. The CDR3 is made up of 15 amino acids. CDR1 and CDR2 from the germline V gene are LGHDT and YNNKEL (reference sequence). The junction had 10 bases not matched to a gene; V was cut back by 0 bases and J by 12 bases. The CDR3 DNA reads TGTGCCAGCAGCCAAGAAGGTAGCGCGGGGGGGGGACAGTATTTT. Encoded protein: CASSQEGSAGGGQYF.

V is TRBV20-1 and J is TRBJ2-5; the match to TRBD2 covers 12 bases. Germline V gives CDR1 DFQATT, CDR2 SNEGSKA (reference sequence). The CDR3 has 16 amino acids. The junction had 13 bases not matched to a gene; V was cut back by 6 bases and J by 5 bases. CDR3 in DNA: TGCAGTGCAAGACTAGCGGGGGCCGTATTGAAGGAGACCCAGTACTTC. Translation gives CSARLAGAVLKETQYF.

The sample holds a few counts of this clonotype. The V call is TRBV10-3, the J call TRBJ2-1; weak D call: TRBD1 (7 bases). Germline CDR1 ENHRY, CDR2 SYGVKD. Trimming took 6 bases from V and 8 from J, leaving 17 bases between them. CDR3 length: 14 residues. The CDR3 sequence: CAISQGEAVDEQFF. DNA of the CDR3: TGTGCCATCAGCCAGGGGGAGGCAGTAGATGAGCAGTTCTTC.

The sample holds a few counts of this clonotype. The J gene is TRBJ2-1, the V gene TRBV9, with no clear D. The CDR3 is 14 amino acids. CDR1 is SGDLS and CDR2 is YYNGEE in the germline V gene. V lost 0 bases to trimming and J lost 6 bases, with 10 bases between them. The CDR3 region has the DNA TGTGCCAGCAGCGTAGCCGGAGCGACCAATGAGCAGTTCTTC. Its protein product is CASSVAGATNEQFF. The whole variable domain, remainder taken from reference TRBV9 and TRBJ2-1, is DSGVTQTPKHLITATGQRVTLRCSPRSGDLSVYWYQQSLDQGLQFLIQYYNGEERAKGNILERFSAQQFPDLHSELNLSSLELGDSALYFCASSVAGATNEQFFGPGTRLTVL.

The chain carries TRBV20-1 and TRBJ2-7; D not resolved. Germline V gives CDR1 DFQATT, CDR2 SNEGSKA (reference sequence). Trimming shortened V by 7 bases and J by 2 bases, and 12 bases separated the two germline ends. The CDR3 totals 12 residues. The CDR3 DNA sequence: TGCAGTGTCCAGGCAAGGACCTACGAGCAGTACTTC. It translates to CSVQARTYEQYF.

This clonotype came up a few times. The V call is TRBV14, the J call TRBJ2-3; the D gene could be TRBD1 or TRBD2 (5 bases each). V dropped 5 bases and J dropped 1 base, with 16 bases sitting between them. CDR1 and CDR2 from the germline V gene are SGHDN and FVKESK. This CDR3 is 16 amino acids long. This CDR3 reads CASSSRVIGGTDTQYF. The CDR3 bases are TGTGCCAGCAGCTCCAGGGTAATCGGGGGCACAGATACGCAGTATTTT. Based on the CDR3 plus reference TRBV14 and TRBJ2-3, the full variable domain is EAGVTQFPSHSVIEKGQTVTLRCDPISGHDNLYWYRRVMGKEIKFLLHFVKESKQDESGMPNNRFLAERTGGTYSTLKVQPAELEDSGVYFCASSSRVIGGTDTQYFGPGTRLTVL.

The chain recombines TRBV5-1 with TRBJ1-1, with D maybe TRBD1 (5 bases). V gave up 4 bases and J gave up 1 base, with 14 bases separating them. CDR1 and CDR2 from the germline V gene are SGHRS and YFSETQ. This CDR3 is 15 amino acids long. The CDR3 DNA sequence: TGCGCCAGCAGCGCTCCGGGACCATCGAACACTGAAGCTTTCTTT. Translating gives CASSAPGPSNTEAFF.

This clonotype was recorded a few times. The V gene is TRBV10-1, the J gene TRBJ2-1; 8 positions match TRBD2. V shed 8 bases, J shed 6 bases, and the junction held 12 bases outside the gene matches. The CDR3 has 15 residues. Germline V gene lookup returns CDR1 WNHNN and CDR2 SYGVQD (reference sequence). DNA for the CDR3: TGCGCCAGCCTTAGCGGGACGGGTGGTGGCAATGAGCAGTTCTTC. This translates into CASLSGTGGGNEQFF.

CDR3 nucleotides: TGCGCCAGCAGCTTGCCAGGGTTTAACGAGCAGTACTTC. It specifies CASSLPGFNEQYF. J is TRBJ2-7 and V is TRBV5-1; a possible D gene is TRBD1 (5 bases). CDR3 length equals 13 residues. Germline V CDR1 and CDR2: SGHRS, YFSETQ. Between the trimmed V and J ends, which lost 1 base and 5 bases, there was a span of 10 bases.

The chain employs TRBV5-1 and TRBJ1-2; D is undetermined. Trimming cost V 2 bases and J 4 bases, with 12 bases left between them. The CDR3 sequence is 14 residues long. From germline, CDR1 is SGHRS and CDR2 YFSETQ. The CDR3 reads CASSLNSEAYGYTF. The DNA for the CDR3 is TGCGCCAGCAGCTTAAACAGCGAGGCCTATGGCTACACCTTC.